This T cell receptor (beta chain) was recorded in a study of control samples from healthy donors and cancer patients. Profiled with immunoSEQ multiplex PCR; TCRdb holds only in-frame clones, not every one. The sample yields around 75,000 clones, 85% to 95% seen once. Per the germline V gene, CDR1 is MNHEY and CDR2 is SVGAGI. Trimming took 6 bases from V and 1 from J, leaving 9 bases between them. The CDR3 contains 13 residues. The sequence was obtained from an older woman in good health. Sequencing was done on a sample of blood. This chain connects TRBV6-5 to TRBJ1-1, with D perhaps matching TRBD1 (5 bases). The CDR3 bases are TGTGCCAGCAGCAAGGGACGGAACACTGAAGCTTTCTTT. Translating it yields CASSKGRNTEAFF.